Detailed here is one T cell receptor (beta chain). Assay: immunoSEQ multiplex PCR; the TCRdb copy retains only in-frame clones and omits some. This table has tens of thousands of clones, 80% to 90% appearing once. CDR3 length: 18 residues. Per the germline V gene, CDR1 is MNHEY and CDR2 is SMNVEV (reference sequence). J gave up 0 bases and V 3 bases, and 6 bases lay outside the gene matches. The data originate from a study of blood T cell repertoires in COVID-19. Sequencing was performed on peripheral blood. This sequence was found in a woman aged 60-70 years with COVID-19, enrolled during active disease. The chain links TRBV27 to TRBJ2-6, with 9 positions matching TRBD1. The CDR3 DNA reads TGTGCCAGCAGTTTGCGACAGGGGGGAGGCTCTGGGGCCAACGTCCTGACTTTC. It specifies CASSLRQGGGSGANVLTF.